This T cell receptor (beta chain) was observed in a study of blood T cell repertoires in COVID-19. Study at large: Specimens from acute and convalescent COVID-19 originated in the United States, Italy and Spain. T cells, B-cell-depleted T cells, or PBMCs provided the cDNA or gDNA that served as material.

Original processing methods: Researchers report that nucleated cell counts were estimated from reference gene primer amplification. The protocol was immunoSEQ multiplex PCR, while the TCRdb copy is restricted to in-frame clones and leaves out a portion. The DNA was the basis for D and trimming; V, J and clone size are from that table. The sample lists 150,000 to 200,000 clones; 87% were seen once. The CDR3 has 18 residues. Unmatched junction bases numbered 17, after V lost 5 bases and J lost 6 bases. Germline V CDR1 and CDR2: SEHNR, FQNEAQ (reference sequence). The chain recombines TRBV7-9 with TRBJ1-5, with 9 bases that match TRBD1. The specimen sequenced was peripheral blood. The TCR sequence derives from a human donor in a cohort sampled during active COVID-19. The CDR3 loop is CASSHQGGWTGVPQPQHF. In DNA, the CDR3 is TGTGCCAGCAGCCATCAGGGCGGCTGGACAGGGGTCCCTCAGCCCCAGCATTTT.